This TCR beta chain stems from a study of HIV-infected patients and healthy controls. Alpha and beta constant-region primers primed reverse transcription of 500 to 550 ng RNA. Alpha and beta chain libraries were made separately by chain-specific third strand synthesis with multiplexing indices. TCRdb reanalysed the 5' RACE reads using MiXCR and keeps one entry per CDR3 protein. The data contain thousands of distinct CDR3 sequences, less than 9% of them singletons. V dropped 4 bases and J dropped 1 base, with 8 bases sitting between them. Germline CDR1 reads KGHSH; CDR2 reads LQKENI. The CDR3 consists of 14 residues. This clonotype was recorded many times. No cell fractionation was done, so the repertoire covers all unsorted peripheral blood T cells.

The input for sequencing was blood, taken before antiretroviral therapy. The origin of this receptor is an adult with HIV infection. V gene TRBV18 combines with J gene TRBJ1-5; no clear D. CDR3 in DNA: TGTGCCAGCTCACTCGGACGCAGCAATCAGCCCCAGCATTTT. This encodes CASSLGRSNQPQHF. Complete variable domain (other parts from reference TRBV18 and TRBJ1-5): NAGVMQNPRHLVRRRGQEARLRCSPMKGHSHVYWYRQLPEEGLKFMVYLQKENIIDESGMPKERFSAEFPKEGPSILRIQQVVRGDSAAYFCASSLGRSNQPQHFGDGTRLSIL.